The next 30 T cell receptor beta chains were all read from a single sample in a study of shared clonotypes between healthy human individuals. Clones were read by immunoSEQ multiplex PCR, and TCRdb kept only the in-frame ones, dropping some. The data hold 2 million to 2.5 million clones, with approximately 95% observed a single time. Material: naive CD4+ T cells from PBMCs. Subset given: CD45RA+ positively selected. These receptors were taken from a young man in good health. Some clones in this sample may be carry-over from other donors' samples.

The genes are TRBV4-1 and TRBJ1-4, with 12 bases aligning to TRBD1. The trim removed 3 bases at V and 3 bases at J, leaving 8 bases unmatched. Germline values: CDR1 MGHRA, CDR2 YSYEKL. The CDR3 is 18 amino acids. The CDR3: CASSHLPGQGAANEKLFF. As DNA, the CDR3 is TGCGCCAGCAGCCACCTACCGGGACAGGGGGCGGCTAATGAAAAACTGTTTTTT.

The chain joins TRBV6-1 to TRBJ2-7, with D unresolved. The CDR3 sequence is 14 residues long. V was pared by 1 base and J by 5 bases, with 12 bases between. Germline assignment: CDR1 MNHNS and CDR2 SASEGT. The CDR3 DNA sequence: TGTGCCAGCAGTGAAGGTTGGCCCCAAGACGAGCAGTACTTC. This gives the protein CASSEGWPQDEQYF.

A word on this clone: The same CDR3 is also encoded by other DNA sequences in this sample. This rearrangement joins TRBV28 to TRBJ2-5; no clear D gene. CDR1 is MDHEN, CDR2 SYDVKM, per germline. V lost 6 bases and J 3 bases, leaving 5 bases between the germline ends. The CDR3 extends over 11 amino acids. CDR3 amino acids: CASSIKETQYF. CDR3 nucleotides: TGTGCCAGCAGCATTAAAGAGACCCAGTACTTC. The full variable domain, with the rest looked up from reference TRBV28 and TRBJ2-5, is DVKVTQSSRYLVKRTGEKVFLECVQDMDHENMFWYRQDPGLGLRLIYFSYDVKMKEKGDIPEGYSVSREKKERFSLILESASTNQTSMYLCASSIKETQYFGPGTRLLVL.

The chain recombines TRBV5-1 with TRBJ2-5, with 10 bases aligning to TRBD2. The germline CDR1 and CDR2 sequences are SGHRS and YFSETQ. The CDR3 length is 17 residues. The V and J ends lost 5 bases and 1 base, in that order; junction bases with no gene match: 11. CDR3 bases: TGCGCCAGCAGTCGCAATCTAGCGGGAGCCCTCCAAGAGACCCAGTACTTC. As protein: CASSRNLAGALQETQYF.

The chain recombines TRBV5-1 with TRBJ2-3; 7 positions agree with TRBD1. Trimming at V came to 4 bases and at J to 1 base, leaving 6 bases not matched to a gene. CDR1 and CDR2 (germline): SGHRS, YFSETQ. The CDR3 totals 15 residues. The CDR3 bases are TGCGCCAGCAGCCGCGACACAGGGGGCACAGATACGCAGTATTTT. The encoded protein is CASSRDTGGTDTQYF.

The rearrangement links TRBV6-1 to TRBJ1-4; 7 bases map to TRBD1. The V gene's germline CDR1 is MNHNS and CDR2 SASEGT. Germline trimming cut 6 bases from V and 0 bases from J; bases unmatched to any gene: 4. This CDR3 region has 15 residues. This CDR3 reads CASRVTGTTNEKLFF. In nucleotides, the CDR3 is TGTGCCAGCAGAGTGACAGGGACAACTAATGAAAAACTGTTTTTT.

This clone has just one count. V gene TRBV15 combines with J gene TRBJ2-7; no firm D call. Germline CDR1 and CDR2: LNHNV and YYDKDF (reference sequence). V was cut by 0 bases and J by 6 bases, with 15 bases left in between. The CDR3 is 15 residues long. The CDR3 reads CATSRDPPPVPEQYF. For the CDR3, the DNA is TGTGCCACCAGCAGAGATCCTCCCCCAGTCCCCGAGCAGTACTTC. Filled out from reference TRBV15 and TRBJ2-7, the complete variable domain reads DAMVIQNPRYQVTQFGKPVTLSCSQTLNHNVMYWYQQKSSQAPKLLFHYYDKDFNNEADTPDNFQSRRPNTSFCFLDIRSPGLGDTAMYLCATSRDPPPVPEQYFGPGTRLTVT.

V and J are TRBV11-3 and TRBJ2-5, with 8 bases lining up with TRBD1. The V segment lost 5 bases and the J segment 4 bases; nucleotides outside the gene matches: 12. The CDR3 has 16 amino acids. Germline CDR1 reads SGHNT; CDR2 reads YENEEA. The CDR3 protein is CASSAAGTGVGETQYF. The CDR3 DNA reads as TGTGCCAGCAGCGCCGCCGGGACAGGAGTCGGAGAGACCCAGTACTTC.

The chain uses TRBV2 and TRBJ2-5, with 13 bases matching TRBD2. From germline, CDR1 is SNHLY and CDR2 FYNNEI. V was clipped by 4 bases and J by 4 bases; unmatched bases: 12. The length of the CDR3 is 18 residues. The CDR3 bases are TGTGCCAGCAGTGGCCCCCTTGGGACTAGCGGGATTGTAGAGACCCAGTACTTC. As protein: CASSGPLGTSGIVETQYF.

This chain links TRBV2 with TRBJ2-2; D unresolved. Germline CDR1 reads SNHLY; CDR2 reads FYNNEI. The germline V and J ends were trimmed by 3 bases and 8 bases, with 10 bases remaining between them. This CDR3 contains 13 residues. This CDR3 reads CASSEGGPGELFF. CDR3 coding DNA: TGTGCCAGCAGTGAGGGCGGTCCTGGGGAGCTGTTTTTT.

V and J are TRBV11-2 and TRBJ1-3; D remains unclear. The CDR3 spans 13 residues. Germline V gene lookup returns CDR1 SGHAT and CDR2 FQNNGV. Trimming cost V 3 bases and J 2 bases, with 5 bases left between them. The CDR3 loop is CASSFGTGNTIYF. CDR3 sequence (DNA): TGTGCCAGCAGCTTTGGGACTGGAAACACCATATATTTT.

The chain couples TRBV19 to TRBJ1-2; maybe TRBD1 (6 bases). Trimming pared 3 bases from V and 6 bases from J, leaving 23 bases between. Germline V gives CDR1 LNHDA, CDR2 SQIVND (reference sequence). The CDR3 totals 17 residues. CDR3 loop: CASSIGRRDTNLHGYTF. In DNA, the CDR3 is TGTGCCAGTAGTATCGGCCGCCGGGACACCAATTTGCATGGCTACACCTTC.

The chain links TRBV11-2 to TRBJ2-5; D gene uncertain. The J call may not be correct, given that the DNA end is closer to TRBJ2-7. CDR1 and CDR2 from the germline V gene are SGHAT and FQNNGV. The CDR3 consists of 12 residues. The CDR3 DNA is TGTGCCAGCAGCTTTTCGCCCTACGAGCAGTACTTC. It codes for CASSFSPYEQYF.

The CDR3 sequence is CASSSGLAGLPYEQYF. DNA of the CDR3: TGTGCCAGCTCCTCAGGATTAGCGGGGTTACCCTACGAGCAGTACTTC. This chain joins TRBV18 and TRBJ2-7, with 8 bases that match TRBD2. Germline assignment: CDR1 KGHSH and CDR2 LQKENI. The CDR3 has 16 residues. J lost 2 bases, V lost 6 bases, and 12 bases had no gene match.

This chain connects TRBV15 to TRBJ2-4; TRBD1 matches at 12 bases. V lost 5 bases and J lost 7; bases outside the gene matches: 3. The CDR3 totals 14 residues. Germline CDR1 LNHNV, CDR2 YYDKDF (reference sequence). This CDR3 is CATSEGQGANIQYF. Written as DNA, the CDR3 is TGTGCCACCAGCGAGGGACAGGGGGCTAACATTCAGTACTTC.

The chain is built from TRBV4-3 and TRBJ1-3; no clear D. CDR3 length: 17 residues. Trimming shortened V by 0 bases and J by 0 bases, and 12 bases separated the two germline ends. Germline assignment: CDR1 LGHNA and CDR2 YSLEER. The CDR3 DNA follows: TGCGCCAGCAGCCAAGATCCCAGAAGTACCTCTGGAAACACCATATATTTT. It encodes CASSQDPRSTSGNTIYF.

The chain employs TRBV28 and TRBJ1-5; possible D gene TRBD1, 6 bases. This CDR3 region has 15 residues. Between the trimmed V and J ends, which lost 6 bases and 1 base, there was a span of 13 bases. Germline assignment: CDR1 MDHEN and CDR2 SYDVKM. CDR3 residues: CASSYTGISNQPQHF. CDR3 coding DNA: TGTGCCAGCAGCTATACAGGGATCAGCAATCAGCCCCAGCATTTT. Combining the CDR3 with reference TRBV28 and TRBJ1-5 gives the whole variable domain DVKVTQSSRYLVKRTGEKVFLECVQDMDHENMFWYRQDPGLGLRLIYFSYDVKMKEKGDIPEGYSVSREKKERFSLILESASTNQTSMYLCASSYTGISNQPQHFGDGTRLSIL.

This chain joins TRBV2 and TRBJ1-4, with TRBD1 as a possible D gene (5 bases). This CDR3 spans 14 amino acids. The germline CDR1 and CDR2 sequences are SNHLY and FYNNEI. Trimming removed 5 bases at V and 4 bases at J, with 11 bases between. In DNA, the CDR3 is TGTGCCAGCAGTTACTCGGGACTTAATGAAAAACTGTTTTTT. As protein: CASSYSGLNEKLFF.

V and J are TRBV4-1 and TRBJ1-1; D unresolved. Germline lookup yields CDR1 MGHRA and CDR2 YSYEKL. CDR3 size: 15 residues. The germline V and J ends were trimmed by 5 bases and 3 bases, with 16 bases remaining between them. The CDR3 nucleotides read TGCGCCAGCAGCGCAACAACGGGGTTGGACACTGAAGCTTTCTTT. Protein: CASSATTGLDTEAFF.

The V call is TRBV2, the J call TRBJ1-5; D not certain. Trimming took off 4 bases at V and 3 bases at J, with 7 bases between the two ends. The CDR3 runs to 13 residues. CDR1 and CDR2 (germline): SNHLY, FYNNEI. Written as DNA, the CDR3 is TGTGCCAGCAGTGGTCGGGTCAATCAGCCCCAGCATTTT. It codes for CASSGRVNQPQHF.

This sequence joins TRBV5-1 and TRBJ2-7; the D gene is possibly TRBD1 (6 bases). Trimming cost V 3 bases and J 4 bases, with 11 bases left between them. Germline CDR1 and CDR2: SGHRS and YFSETQ. The CDR3 runs to 13 residues. For the CDR3, the DNA is TGCGCCAGCAGCTCTCAGGGGAATTACGAGCAGTACTTC. Protein: CASSSQGNYEQYF.

In nucleotides, the CDR3 is TGTGCCAGCAGCCCCGGGACAGCTTATGGCTACACCTTC. Amino acid sequence: CASSPGTAYGYTF. This chain links TRBV2 with TRBJ1-2; 7 positions agree with TRBD1. CDR1 and CDR2 (germline): SNHLY, FYNNEI. The CDR3 consists of 13 residues. The J segment lost 5 bases and the V segment lost 6 bases, leaving 6 bases of the junction unmatched.

The chain has TRBV28 and TRBJ2-5; D is undetermined. The CDR3 spans 13 residues. Germline V gives CDR1 MDHEN, CDR2 SYDVKM. Trimming cost V 6 bases and J 6 bases, with 14 bases left between them. CDR3 nucleotides: TGTGCCAGCAGCCGTATTGGCCCCAAGACCCAGTACTTC. Translating it yields CASSRIGPKTQYF.

The chain has TRBV29-1 and TRBJ2-2; TRBD2 matches at 13 bases. Losses at the gene ends were 5 bases for V and 6 bases for J; bases not matched to a gene: 12. The CDR3 runs to 17 residues. Germline V CDR1 and CDR2: SQVTM, ANQGSEA. CDR3 residues: CSVPRLAGGQIPGELFF. The CDR3 bases are TGCAGCGTTCCCCGACTAGCGGGAGGCCAAATTCCCGGGGAGCTGTTTTTT.

This chain links TRBV5-1 with TRBJ2-7; D not resolved. The CDR3 extends over 11 amino acids. V lost 2 bases, J lost 7 bases, and 7 bases lay in between. Looked up from germline, CDR1 is SGHRS and CDR2 is YFSETQ. CDR3 in amino acids: CASSFGREQYF. The CDR3 DNA follows: TGCGCCAGCAGCTTTGGACGTGAGCAGTACTTC. Full variable domain (rest looked up from reference TRBV5-1 and TRBJ2-7): KAGVTQTPRYLIKTRGQQVTLSCSPISGHRSVSWYQQTPGQGLQFLFEYFSETQRNKGNFPGRFSGRQFSNSRSEMNVSTLELGDSALYLCASSFGREQYFGPGTRLTVT.

For this clone: The same CDR3 can be traced to other DNA sequences in this sample. This chain uses TRBV10-3 with TRBJ1-2; D ambiguous. V was trimmed by 0 bases and J by 8 bases, leaving 7 bases between them. The length of the CDR3 is 12 residues. Germline-derived CDR1 and CDR2 are ENHRY and SYGVKD. The CDR3 loop is CAISESLGGYTF. CDR3 in DNA: TGTGCCATCAGTGAGTCGCTTGGCGGCTACACCTTC.

This clone was recorded only once. The rearrangement uses TRBV7-2 and TRBJ1-1, with D possibly being TRBD1 (5 bases). Germline-derived CDR1 and CDR2 are SGHTA and FQGNSA. The CDR3 is made up of 14 amino acids. V lost 6 bases to trimming and J lost 4 bases, with 15 bases between them. CDR3 DNA: TGTGCCAGCAGTCAGATCGGGGGGAGCACTGAAGCTTTCTTT. Encoded protein: CASSQIGGSTEAFF.

V usage is TRBV27 and J usage is TRBJ2-1, with D possibly TRBD2 on 5 matching bases. Germline lookup yields CDR1 MNHEY and CDR2 SMNVEV (reference sequence). The CDR3 spans 14 residues. Trimming cost V 5 bases and J 8 bases, with 16 bases left between them. The CDR3 nucleotides read TGTGCCAGCAGTCCCCCGGGGTCGGGCTATGAGCAGTTCTTC. Protein product: CASSPPGSGYEQFF.

Comment on this clone: The sample holds other DNA sequences that translate to the same CDR3. The chain joins TRBV5-1 to TRBJ2-3, with a weak D call TRBD1 (5 bases). The CDR3 has 14 residues. Germline CDR1 is SGHRS and CDR2 is YFSETQ. V lost 2 bases and J 0 bases, leaving 7 bases between the germline ends. The CDR3 nucleotides are TGCGCCAGCAGCTTAGGGGCAAGCACAGATACGCAGTATTTT. It specifies CASSLGASTDTQYF. The variable domain in full, with the rest retrieved from reference TRBV5-1 and TRBJ2-3, is KAGVTQTPRYLIKTRGQQVTLSCSPISGHRSVSWYQQTPGQGLQFLFEYFSETQRNKGNFPGRFSGRQFSNSRSEMNVSTLELGDSALYLCASSLGASTDTQYFGPGTRLTVL.

This chain joins TRBV9 and TRBJ2-2; TRBD1 is a possible D gene (6 bases). V was cut by 5 bases and J by 1 base, with 12 bases left in between. The CDR3 is 15 residues long. Germline V gene sequence: CDR1 SGDLS, CDR2 YYNGEE. The CDR3 sequence is CASRQSTGNTGELFF. For the CDR3, the DNA is TGTGCCAGCAGACAATCGACAGGGAACACCGGGGAGCTGTTTTTT.